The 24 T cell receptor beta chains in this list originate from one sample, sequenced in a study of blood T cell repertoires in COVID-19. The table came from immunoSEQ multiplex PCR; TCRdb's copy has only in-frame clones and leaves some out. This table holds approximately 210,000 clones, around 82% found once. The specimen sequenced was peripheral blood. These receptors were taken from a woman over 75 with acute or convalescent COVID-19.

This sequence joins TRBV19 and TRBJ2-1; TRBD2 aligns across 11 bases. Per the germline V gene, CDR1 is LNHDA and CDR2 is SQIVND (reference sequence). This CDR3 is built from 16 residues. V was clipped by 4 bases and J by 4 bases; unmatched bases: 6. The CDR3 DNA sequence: TGTGCCAGTAGTAGCGCTGGGACTAGCGGTTACAATGAGCAGTTCTTC. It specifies CASSSAGTSGYNEQFF.

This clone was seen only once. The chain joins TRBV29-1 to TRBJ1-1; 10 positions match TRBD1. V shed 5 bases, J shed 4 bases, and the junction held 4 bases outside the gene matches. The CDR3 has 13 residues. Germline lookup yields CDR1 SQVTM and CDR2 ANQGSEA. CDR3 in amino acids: CSVSGQGTTEAFF. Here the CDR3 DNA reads TGCAGCGTTTCGGGACAGGGGACCACTGAAGCTTTCTTT.

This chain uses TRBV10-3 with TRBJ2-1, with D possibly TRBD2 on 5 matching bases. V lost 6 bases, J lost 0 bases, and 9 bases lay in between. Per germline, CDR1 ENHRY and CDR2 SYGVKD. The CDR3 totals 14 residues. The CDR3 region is CAISDYSSYNEQFF. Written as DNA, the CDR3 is TGTGCCATCAGCGACTACAGCTCCTACAATGAGCAGTTCTTC.

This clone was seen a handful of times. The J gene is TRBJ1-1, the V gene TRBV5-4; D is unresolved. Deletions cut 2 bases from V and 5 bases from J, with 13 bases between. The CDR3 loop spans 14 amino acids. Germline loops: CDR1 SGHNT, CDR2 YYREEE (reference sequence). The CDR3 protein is CASSLSLPLTEAFF. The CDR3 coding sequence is TGTGCCAGCAGCTTATCACTCCCGTTGACTGAAGCTTTCTTT.

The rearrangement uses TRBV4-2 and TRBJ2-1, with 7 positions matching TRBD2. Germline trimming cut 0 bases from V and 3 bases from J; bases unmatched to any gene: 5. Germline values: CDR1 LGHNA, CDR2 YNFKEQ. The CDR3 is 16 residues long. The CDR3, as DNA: TGTGCCAGCAGCCAAGACCCAGCGGGGATCTACAATGAGCAGTTCTTC. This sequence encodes CASSQDPAGIYNEQFF.

Written as DNA, the CDR3 is TGTGCCAGCAGCCATCCACCGGGCGGGGAGGACGGAGGACCCCTCCACTTT. Its protein is CASSHPPGGEDGGPLHF. V gene TRBV4-2 combines with J gene TRBJ1-6; D uncertain. The V gene's germline CDR1 is LGHNA and CDR2 YNFKEQ. V was trimmed by 3 bases and J by 12 bases, leaving 24 bases between them. CDR3 length: 17 residues.

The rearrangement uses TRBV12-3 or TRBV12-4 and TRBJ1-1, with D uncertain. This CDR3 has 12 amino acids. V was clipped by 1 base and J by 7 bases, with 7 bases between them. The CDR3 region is CASSLGHYEAFF. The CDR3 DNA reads TGTGCCAGCAGTTTAGGGCACTATGAAGCTTTCTTT.

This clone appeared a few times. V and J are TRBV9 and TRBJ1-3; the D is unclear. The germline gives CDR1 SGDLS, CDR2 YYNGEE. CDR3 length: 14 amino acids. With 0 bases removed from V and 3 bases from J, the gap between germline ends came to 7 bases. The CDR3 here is CASSVGGDGNTIYF. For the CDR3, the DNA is TGTGCCAGCAGCGTAGGTGGAGATGGAAACACCATATATTTT.

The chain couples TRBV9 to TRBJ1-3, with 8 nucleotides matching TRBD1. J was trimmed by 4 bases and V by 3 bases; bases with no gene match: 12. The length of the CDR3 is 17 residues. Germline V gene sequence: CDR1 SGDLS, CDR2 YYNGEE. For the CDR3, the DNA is TGTGCCAGCAGCGCTAACCGCCAGGACAGGGCGGGAAACACCATATATTTT. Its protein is CASSANRQDRAGNTIYF.

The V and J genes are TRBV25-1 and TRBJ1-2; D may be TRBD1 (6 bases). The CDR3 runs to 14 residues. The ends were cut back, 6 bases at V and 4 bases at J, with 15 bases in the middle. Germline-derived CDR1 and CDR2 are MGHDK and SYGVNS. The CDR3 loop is CASRGAPGPYGYTF. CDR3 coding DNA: TGTGCCAGCAGGGGGGCCCCAGGGCCCTATGGCTACACCTTC.

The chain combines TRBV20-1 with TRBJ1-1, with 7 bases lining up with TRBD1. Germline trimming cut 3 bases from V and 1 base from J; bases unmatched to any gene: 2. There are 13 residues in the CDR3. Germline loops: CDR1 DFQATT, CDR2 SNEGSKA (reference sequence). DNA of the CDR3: TGCAGTGCTAGTGGACAGGAGAACACTGAAGCTTTCTTT. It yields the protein CSASGQENTEAFF.

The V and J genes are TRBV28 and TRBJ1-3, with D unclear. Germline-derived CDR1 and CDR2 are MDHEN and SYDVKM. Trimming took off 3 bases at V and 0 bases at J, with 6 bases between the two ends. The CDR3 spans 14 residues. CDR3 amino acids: CASSLAYSGNTIYF. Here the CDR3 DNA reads TGTGCCAGCAGTTTGGCATACTCTGGAAACACCATATATTTT. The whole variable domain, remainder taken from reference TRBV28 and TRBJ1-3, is DVKVTQSSRYLVKRTGEKVFLECVQDMDHENMFWYRQDPGLGLRLIYFSYDVKMKEKGDIPEGYSVSREKKERFSLILESASTNQTSMYLCASSLAYSGNTIYFGEGSWLTVV.

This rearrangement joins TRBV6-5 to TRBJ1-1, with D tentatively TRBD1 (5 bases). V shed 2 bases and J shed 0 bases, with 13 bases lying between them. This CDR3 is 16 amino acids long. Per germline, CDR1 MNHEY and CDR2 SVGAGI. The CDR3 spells CASSYPPGGVNTEAFF. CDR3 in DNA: TGTGCCAGCAGTTACCCCCCTGGGGGGGTGAACACTGAAGCTTTCTTT.

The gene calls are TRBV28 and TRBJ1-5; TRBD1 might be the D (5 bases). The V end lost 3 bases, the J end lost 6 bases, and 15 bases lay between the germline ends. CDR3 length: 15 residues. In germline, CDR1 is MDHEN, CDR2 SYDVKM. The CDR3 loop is CASSLNPHTGQPQHF. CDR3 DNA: TGTGCCAGCAGTTTGAACCCACACACAGGTCAGCCCCAGCATTTT.

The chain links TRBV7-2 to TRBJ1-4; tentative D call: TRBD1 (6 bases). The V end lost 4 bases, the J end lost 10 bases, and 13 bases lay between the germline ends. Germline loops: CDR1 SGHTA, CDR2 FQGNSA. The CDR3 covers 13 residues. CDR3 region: CASSSTGSRKLFF. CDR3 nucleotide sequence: TGTGCCAGCAGCTCAACAGGGTCTCGAAAACTGTTTTTT.

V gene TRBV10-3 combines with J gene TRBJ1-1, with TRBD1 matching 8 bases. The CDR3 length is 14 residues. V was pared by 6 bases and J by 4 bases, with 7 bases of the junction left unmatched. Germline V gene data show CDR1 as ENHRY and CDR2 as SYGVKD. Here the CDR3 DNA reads TGTGCCATCAGAGAGACAGGGGTAGCCACTGAAGCTTTCTTT. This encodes CAIRETGVATEAFF.

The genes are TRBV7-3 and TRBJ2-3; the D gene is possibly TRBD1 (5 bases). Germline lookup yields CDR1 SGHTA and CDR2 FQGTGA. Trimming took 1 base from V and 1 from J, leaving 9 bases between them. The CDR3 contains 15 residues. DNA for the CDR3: TGTGCCAGCAGCTTAATGCAGGGCCGCACAGATACGCAGTATTTT. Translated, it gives CASSLMQGRTDTQYF.

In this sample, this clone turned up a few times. In nucleotides, the CDR3 is TGTGCCAGCAGCTTAGGGCGGGGGCCCTCCTACGAGCAGTACTTC. It encodes CASSLGRGPSYEQYF. The J gene is TRBJ2-7, the V gene TRBV7-2; tentative D call: TRBD2 (7 bases). V dropped 1 base and J dropped 0 bases, with 10 bases sitting between them. The CDR3 spans 15 residues. Germline V lookup: CDR1 SGHTA, CDR2 FQGNSA.

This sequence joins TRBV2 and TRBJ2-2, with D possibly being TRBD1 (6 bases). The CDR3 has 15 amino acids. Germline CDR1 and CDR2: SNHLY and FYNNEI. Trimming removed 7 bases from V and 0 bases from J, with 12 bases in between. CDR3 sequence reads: CASTEGVTNTGELFF. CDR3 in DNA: TGTGCCAGCACCGAGGGGGTAACGAACACCGGGGAGCTGTTTTTT.

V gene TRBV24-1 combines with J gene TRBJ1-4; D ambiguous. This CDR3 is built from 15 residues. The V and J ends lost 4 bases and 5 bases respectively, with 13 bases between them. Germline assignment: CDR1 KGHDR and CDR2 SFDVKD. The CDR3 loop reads CATSESGPGNEKLFF. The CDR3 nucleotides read TGTGCCACCAGTGAATCTGGGCCGGGGAATGAAAAACTGTTTTTT.

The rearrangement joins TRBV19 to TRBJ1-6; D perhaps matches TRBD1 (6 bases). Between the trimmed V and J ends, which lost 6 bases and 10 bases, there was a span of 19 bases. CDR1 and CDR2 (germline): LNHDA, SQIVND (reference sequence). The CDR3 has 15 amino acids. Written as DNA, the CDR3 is TGTGCCAGTAGCCCCCCCGGTCCAGGGGAATCACCCCTCCACTTT. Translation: CASSPPGPGESPLHF.

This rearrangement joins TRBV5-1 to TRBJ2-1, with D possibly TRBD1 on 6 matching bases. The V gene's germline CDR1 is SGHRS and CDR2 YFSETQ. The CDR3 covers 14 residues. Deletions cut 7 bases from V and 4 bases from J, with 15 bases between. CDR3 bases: TGCGCCAGCCACAGGGACATACTATACAATGAGCAGTTCTTC. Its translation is CASHRDILYNEQFF.

As DNA, the CDR3 is TGCGCCAGCCGACAGGGTGCGGACACTGAAGCTTTCTTT. It yields the protein CASRQGADTEAFF. The chain couples TRBV4-3 to TRBJ1-1; 7 bases line up with TRBD1. Germline V gives CDR1 LGHNA, CDR2 YSLEER. This CDR3 spans 13 amino acids. The V gene end was trimmed by 8 bases and the J gene end by 3 bases; junction bases not matched to a gene: 6.

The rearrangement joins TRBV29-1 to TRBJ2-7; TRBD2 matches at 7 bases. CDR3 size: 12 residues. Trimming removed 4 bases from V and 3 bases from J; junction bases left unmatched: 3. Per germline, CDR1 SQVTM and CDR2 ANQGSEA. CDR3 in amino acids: CSVVGGYYEQYF. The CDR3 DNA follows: TGCAGCGTTGTGGGAGGGTACTACGAGCAGTACTTC.